This TCR beta chain was recorded in a study of patients and donors after allogeneic stem cell transplantation. The CDR3 length is 16 residues. V lost 0 bases and J 2 bases, leaving 14 bases between the germline ends. Germline V CDR1 and CDR2: SEHNR, FQNEAQ (reference sequence). TCRdb passed the RT-PCR reads through MiXCR, listing each CDR3 protein once. The top ten hold roughly 2.5% of the sample, which has more than 75,000 distinct CDR3 sequences, approximately 5.2% seen once. Sample share makes this clonotype medium-sized (0.01 to 0.1%). What was sequenced was blood, either unsorted or a sorted T cell fraction (not recorded which). V gene TRBV7-9 combines with J gene TRBJ2-7, with a weak D call TRBD1 (5 bases). The sequence came from a human donor who was either an allogeneic HSCT recipient or a stem cell or donor lymphocyte infusion donor (not recorded which). It is not recorded whose cells these are; they may come from a transplant donor. The CDR3 DNA follows: TGTGCCAGCAGCTTAGCGGGTAGGGGAAGAGCCTACGAGCAGTACTTC. Translated, it gives CASSLAGRGRAYEQYF.